Here is one T cell receptor beta chain with its context. At least ten counts were recorded for this clone. What antigen it recognizes has not been identified. Base qualities were left out, and no much larger clone turns up one base away. This sample is part of a study of shared clonotypes between healthy human individuals (TCRdb year 2020). Regarding the research as a whole: A few men and two women, aged 18 to 49 years, made up the cohort. Each donor's leukapheresis produced roughly between about 0.8 and 8.9 billion PBMCs. For each donor, CD4 naive and CD4 memory were each run on three plates, CD8 naive on two plates, and CD8 memory on one plate. Libraries were prepared and TCR repertoires were sequenced by different laboratories using diverse techniques, in order to increase sequencing depth and limit assay-specific biases. Blood TCR repertoires of a handful of healthy adults were deeply sequenced to estimate repertoire size and the extent of clonotype sharing between individuals. Summary of the overall study and its limitations: Based on pairwise subsampling, the degree of clonotype sharing among donors was expected to be affected by sequencing depth. Sampling was restricted to blood, and TCR repertoires in tissues likely differ from the TCR repertoires found in blood. Across a few donors, roughly 5.1% of naive CD4, around 3.5% of naive CD8, about 2.3% of memory CD4, and approximately 0.4% of memory CD8 clonotypes were shared. Estimated clonotype richness was generally larger for naive than for memory subsets. Incomplete sequencing was indicated by rarefaction of sorted-subset datasets, despite the large sequencing depth. Clonotypes shared by all four sorted-subset donors showed higher generation probabilities than non-shared clonotypes. The small number of donors limited the genetic and exposure-history diversity represented.

The germline ends are 17 bases apart after V is trimmed by 6 bases and J by 5 bases. The germline V gene gives CDR1 as MNHEY and CDR2 as SVGAGI. From the cysteine up to the phenylalanine, the CDR3 has a length of 14 residues. The DNA shown is the 42-base CDR3, in frame from base 1. The donors were healthy, HIV-negative adults with no recently reported acute infections or vaccinations. Every donor was a Caucasian adult living in Nashville, Tennessee, USA. CD4+ T cells were enriched through magnetic negative selection, after which naive cells were positively selected on CD45RA and the remaining negative fraction served as the memory subset. After blood collection by leukapheresis, PBMCs were isolated using Ficoll-Histopaque density gradient centrifugation and then cryopreserved in the vapor phase of liquid nitrogen. Analytical flow cytometry was used to check the purity and quantity of each magnetically sorted T cell population. Genomic DNA was isolated from each sorted fraction and quantified by UV absorbance on a Nanodrop 2000c.

Using the deep immunoSEQ assay, TCR CDR3 regions were amplified from genomic DNA by multiplex PCR. Genomic DNA extracted from each cell subset was distributed evenly over all wells of several immunoSEQ 96-well plates, and each plate served as one replicate. Each replicate PCR for sorted subsets received around 0.2 ug genomic DNA, equal to roughly 33,000 T cell genomes. Purified libraries were measured with a Qubit 3.0 fluorometer, size-checked on a Bioanalyzer 2100, and measured again with the KAPA Library Quantification kit. Each immunoSEQ 96-well plate was sequenced on its own single-read 150-cycle Illumina NextSeq 550 flow cell. Concerning the study's data processing: Because the immunoSEQ output held only junctional sequences and lacked quality scores, the filtering could not match the filtering applied to full-length reads. To assign V/J genes and CDR3, sequences were annotated against IMGT germline references using PyIR, a Python wrapper for IgBLAST v1.9. Any read was removed if the V/J assignment was weak (E-value above 1e-6), the CDR3 was missing, or the read contained stop codons, out-of-frame junctions, or ambiguous translated residues. A V3J clonotype was defined by an identical inferred V gene, J gene, and CDR3 amino acid sequence. To compute the percentage overlap between repertoires, the number of shared unique clonotypes was divided by the size of the smaller repertoire. RTK rarefaction, the Chao1 estimator, and Recon v2.1 estimates of unobserved clonotypes were used to assess repertoire richness. Generation probabilities were computed with OLGA for all TCRbeta clonotypes obtained by the gDNA method from several donors. The source is immuneACCESS, and TCRdb retained only in-frame sequences with V and J called. Part of the clones is not carried over; for the studies checked, unresolved V genes explain less than half of this, and the remainder is unexplained. V and J calls and clone size follow that table, whereas D and trimming were derived from the DNA. The sample profile shows about 680,000 clones; more than 70% of them were found once. Around 1.8% of the sample is held by the ten biggest clonotypes.

Sequencing input: memory CD4+ T cells sorted from blood. The sample's cell subset or site label, in plain terms: CD45RA-negative fraction. The TCR was taken from a woman aged 30 to 39 in good health. The sequence is built from TRBV6-5 and TRBJ2-7; a tentative D match to TRBD2 spans 5 bases. CDR3 region: CASRPGLNVNEQYF. Read as DNA, the sequence is TGTGCCAGCAGACCCGGACTTAATGTCAACGAGCAGTACTTC.